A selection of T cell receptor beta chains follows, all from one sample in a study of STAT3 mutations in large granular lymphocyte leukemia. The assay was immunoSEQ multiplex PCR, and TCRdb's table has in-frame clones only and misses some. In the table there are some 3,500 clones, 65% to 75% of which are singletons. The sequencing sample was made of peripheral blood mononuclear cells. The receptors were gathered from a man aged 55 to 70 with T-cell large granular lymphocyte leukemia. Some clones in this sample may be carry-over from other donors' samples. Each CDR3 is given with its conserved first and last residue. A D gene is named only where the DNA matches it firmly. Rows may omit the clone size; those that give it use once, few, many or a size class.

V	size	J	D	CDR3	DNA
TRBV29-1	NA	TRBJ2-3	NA	CSVSDSNTDTQYF	TGCAGCGTTTCGGACAGCAACACAGATACGCAGTATTTT
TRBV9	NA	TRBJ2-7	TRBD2	CASSVSGLGDEQYF	TGTGCCAGCAGCGTATCGGGACTAGGAGACGAGCAGTACTTC
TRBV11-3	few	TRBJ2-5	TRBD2	CASSFGAGSETQYF	TGTGCCAGCAGCTTTGGAGCGGGAAGTGAGACCCAGTACTTC
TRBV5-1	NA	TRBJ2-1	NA	CASSSRTGSYNEQFF	TGCGCCAGCAGCTCACGGACTGGCTCCTACAATGAGCAGTTCTTC
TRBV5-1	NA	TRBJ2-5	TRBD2	CASSIQLPTSGRFQETQYF	TGCGCCAGCAGCATCCAACTTCCGACTAGCGGGAGGTTCCAAGAGACCCAGTACTTC
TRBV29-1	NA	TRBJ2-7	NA	CSVVQGTYEQYF	TGCAGCGTTGTTCAGGGCACCTACGAGCAGTACTTC
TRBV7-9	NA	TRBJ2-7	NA	CASSSASYEQYF	TGTGCCAGCAGCTCCGCCTCCTACGAGCAGTACTTC
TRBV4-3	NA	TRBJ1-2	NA	CASSPSIPGSDTRGGYTF	TGCGCCAGCAGCCCGAGTATACCAGGATCGGACACCCGGGGGGGCTACACCTTC
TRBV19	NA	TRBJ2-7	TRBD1	CASSIAAGGAWYEQYF	TGTGCCAGTAGTATCGCGGCAGGGGGCGCATGGTACGAGCAGTACTTC
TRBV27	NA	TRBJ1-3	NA	CASSRQGSSGNTIYF	TGTGCCAGCAGTCGCCAGGGGAGCTCTGGAAACACCATATATTTT
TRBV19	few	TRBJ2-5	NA	CASSASGTVQETQYF	TGTGCCAGTAGTGCCTCCGGGACTGTACAAGAGACCCAGTACTTC
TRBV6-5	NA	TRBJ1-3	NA	CASSYSQAHSGNTIYF	TGTGCCAGCAGTTACTCGCAGGCACACTCTGGAAACACCATATATTTT
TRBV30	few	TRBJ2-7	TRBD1	CAWRGQGNYEQYF	TGTGCCTGGAGAGGACAGGGTAACTACGAGCAGTACTTC
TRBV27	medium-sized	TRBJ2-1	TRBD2	CASSLAIAGGPGNEQFF	TGTGCCAGCAGTTTGGCGATAGCGGGAGGGCCGGGGAATGAGCAGTTCTTC
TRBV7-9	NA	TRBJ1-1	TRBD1	CASSFGQGLAEAFF	TGTGCCAGCAGCTTCGGACAGGGGTTGGCTGAAGCTTTCTTT
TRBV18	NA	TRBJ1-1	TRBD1	CASSPVGGGTEAFF	TGTGCCAGCTCACCTGTAGGGGGCGGCACTGAAGCTTTCTTT
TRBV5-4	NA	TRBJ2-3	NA	CASSLSPLPSTDTQYF	TGTGCCAGCAGCCTGTCCCCCCTCCCTTCCACAGATACGCAGTATTTT
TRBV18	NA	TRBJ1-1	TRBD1	CASSPLNQGATEAFF	TGTGCCAGCTCACCGTTAAACCAGGGGGCTACTGAAGCTTTCTTT
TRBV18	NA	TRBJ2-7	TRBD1	CASSPNLGGQGLSEQYF	TGTGCCAGCTCACCAAATCTCGGTGGACAGGGGTTAAGCGAGCAGTACTTC
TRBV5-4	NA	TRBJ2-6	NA	CASKERANVLTF	TGTGCCAGCAAAGAAAGGGCCAACGTCCTGACTTTC
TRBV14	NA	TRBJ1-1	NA	CASYSNTEAFF	TGTGCCAGCTACAGCAACACTGAAGCTTTCTTT
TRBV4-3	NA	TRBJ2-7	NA	CASSQDFGQLEQYF	TGCGCCAGCAGCCAAGATTTCGGACAGCTCGAGCAGTACTTC
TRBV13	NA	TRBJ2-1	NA	CASSEGRDEQFF	TGTGCCAGCAGTGAAGGGAGAGATGAGCAGTTCTTC
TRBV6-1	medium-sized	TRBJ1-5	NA	CASSETLIQHF	TGTGCCAGCAGTGAAACCCTGATCCAGCATTTT
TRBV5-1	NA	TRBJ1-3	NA	CASSPDPGVAGNTIYF	TGCGCCAGCAGCCCTGATCCAGGGGTAGCTGGAAACACCATATATTTT
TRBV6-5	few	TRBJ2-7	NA	CASSYYKGGEQYF	TGTGCCAGCAGTTACTATAAGGGTGGCGAGCAGTACTTC
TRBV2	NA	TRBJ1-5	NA	CASSEVRASNQPQHF	TGTGCCAGCAGTGAAGTCAGGGCCAGCAATCAGCCCCAGCATTTT
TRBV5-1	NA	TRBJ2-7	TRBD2	CASSPWRTSGSYEQYF	TGCGCCAGCTCCCCTTGGAGGACCAGCGGGAGCTACGAGCAGTACTTC
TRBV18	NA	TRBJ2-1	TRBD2	CASSPSGSTYNEQFF	TGTGCCAGCTCACCCAGCGGGAGTACCTACAATGAGCAGTTCTTC
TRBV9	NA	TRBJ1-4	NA	CASSVRGGTNEKLFF	TGTGCCAGCAGCGTCCGAGGGGGGACTAATGAAAAACTGTTTTTT
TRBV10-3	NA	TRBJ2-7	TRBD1	CAISVGDRVYEQYF	TGTGCCATCAGTGTTGGGGACAGGGTCTACGAGCAGTACTTC
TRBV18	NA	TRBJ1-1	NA	CASSPLGANTEAFF	TGTGCCAGCTCACCTTTAGGGGCGAACACTGAAGCTTTCTTT
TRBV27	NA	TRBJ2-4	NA	CASSPATNLGFIQYF	TGTGCCAGCAGTCCGGCGACCAACCTGGGCTTCATTCAGTACTTC
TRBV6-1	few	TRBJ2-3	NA	CASSNTDTQYF	TGTGCCAGCAGTAACACAGATACGCAGTATTTT
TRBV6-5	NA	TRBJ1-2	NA	CASSYSAWGIDGYTF	TGTGCCAGCAGTTACTCGGCGTGGGGAATCGATGGCTACACCTTC
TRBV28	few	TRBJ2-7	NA	CASSLLGSYEQYF	TGTGCCAGCAGTTTATTGGGCTCCTACGAGCAGTACTTC
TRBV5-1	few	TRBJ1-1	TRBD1	CASSGTETEAFF	TGCGCCAGCAGCGGGACAGAAACTGAAGCTTTCTTT
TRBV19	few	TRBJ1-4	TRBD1	CASTGQGGGEKLFF	TGTGCCAGCACCGGACAGGGAGGGGGTGAAAAACTGTTTTTT
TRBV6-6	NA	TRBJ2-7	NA	CASSYSRPIYEQYF	TGTGCCAGCAGTTACTCGAGGCCTATCTACGAGCAGTACTTC
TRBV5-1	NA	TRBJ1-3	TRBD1	CASSSGTASGNTIYF	TGCGCCAGCAGCTCCGGGACAGCCTCTGGAAACACCATATATTTT
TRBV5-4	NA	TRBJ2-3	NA	CASSLKLTDTQYF	TGTGCCAGCAGCTTGAAGTTAACAGATACGCAGTATTTT
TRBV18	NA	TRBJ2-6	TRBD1	CASSDIPVGQEYGANVLTF	TGTGCCAGCTCAGACATCCCCGTGGGACAGGAATATGGGGCCAACGTCCTGACTTTC
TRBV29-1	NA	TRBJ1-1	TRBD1	CSVPVRDRANTEAFF	TGCAGCGTCCCAGTCCGGGACAGGGCGAACACTGAAGCTTTCTTT
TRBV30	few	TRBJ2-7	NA	CAWSVLGAEQYF	TGTGCCTGGAGTGTATTAGGGGCCGAGCAGTACTTC
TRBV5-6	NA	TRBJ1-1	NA	CASSPGSLNTEAFF	TGTGCCAGCAGTCCCGGGAGCTTGAACACTGAAGCTTTCTTT
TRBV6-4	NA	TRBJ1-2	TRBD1	CASSTGTGSGYTF	TGTGCCAGCAGTACCGGGACAGGGTCTGGCTACACCTTC
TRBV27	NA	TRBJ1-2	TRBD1	CASSTSRDRGLYGYTF	TGTGCCAGCAGTACCAGCCGGGACAGGGGACTTTATGGCTACACCTTC
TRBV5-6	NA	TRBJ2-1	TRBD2	CASSLLAGGYNEQFF	TGTGCCAGCAGCTTACTAGCGGGAGGGTACAATGAGCAGTTCTTC
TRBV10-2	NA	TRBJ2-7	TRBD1	CASSEPGTGDYEQYF	TGCGCCAGCAGTGAGCCCGGGACAGGGGACTACGAGCAGTACTTC
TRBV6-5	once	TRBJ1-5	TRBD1	CASSYSGTGGNQPQHF	TGTGCCAGCAGTTACTCCGGGACAGGGGGCAATCAGCCCCAGCATTTT
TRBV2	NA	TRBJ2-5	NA	CASSARAGSQETQYF	TGTGCCAGCAGTGCACGGGCTGGGAGCCAAGAGACCCAGTACTTC
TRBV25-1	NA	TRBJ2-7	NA	CASNTANYEQYF	TGTGCCAGCAATACAGCGAACTACGAGCAGTACTTC
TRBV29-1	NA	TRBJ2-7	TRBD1	CSVRTGSHEQYF	TGCAGCGTTCGGACAGGGAGCCACGAGCAGTACTTC
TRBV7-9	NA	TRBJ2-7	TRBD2	CASSSSGRAYEQYF	TGTGCCAGCAGCTCTAGCGGGAGGGCCTACGAGCAGTACTTC
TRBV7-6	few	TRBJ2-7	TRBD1	CASSLGTGQGYYEQYF	TGTGCCAGCAGCTTAGGTACAGGACAGGGGTACTACGAGCAGTACTTC
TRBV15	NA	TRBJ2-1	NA	CATSREDNNEQFF	TGTGCCACCAGCAGAGAGGACAACAATGAGCAGTTCTTC
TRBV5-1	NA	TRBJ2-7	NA	CASSSGPSYEQYF	TGCGCCAGCAGCTCGGGACCCTCCTACGAGCAGTACTTC
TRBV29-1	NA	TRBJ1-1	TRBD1	CSVTGGRHTEAFF	TGCAGCGTAACAGGGGGCCGTCACACTGAAGCTTTCTTT
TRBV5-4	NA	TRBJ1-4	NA	CASSLSAGSGREKLFF	TGTGCCAGCAGCTTGTCGGCCGGGTCGGGACGAGAAAAACTGTTTTTT
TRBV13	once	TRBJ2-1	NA	CASSSAGTSSYNEQFF	TGTGCCAGCAGTTCCGCCGGGACTTCCTCCTACAATGAGCAGTTCTTC